The 5 T cell receptor beta chains reported below all come from one sample, sequenced in a study of cytomegalovirus exposure and HLA in healthy donors. The PCR made use of 60 Vbeta and 13 Jbeta primers. Profiled with immunoSEQ multiplex PCR; TCRdb holds only in-frame clones, not every one. The sample holds roughly 77,000 clones, 67% seen once. Sequenced sample: PBMCs. These receptors were collected from a woman between 50 and 59 years old in good health and CMV-seropositive.

The V gene is TRBV7-9, the J gene TRBJ2-7; TRBD2 matches at 8 bases. The CDR3 is 15 amino acids. The germline gives CDR1 SEHNR, CDR2 FQNEAQ (reference sequence). V gave up 5 bases and J gave up 7 bases; unmatched junction bases: 13. CDR3 nucleotides: TGTGCCAGCAGCAAGCCGGGACTAGGGACTCGGGAGCAGTACTTC. Protein: CASSKPGLGTREQYF.

A few counts support this clone. The chain recombines TRBV6-5 with TRBJ2-7; 8 bases map to TRBD2. J gave up 4 bases and V 6 bases, and 11 bases lay outside the gene matches. The CDR3 is 15 amino acids. From germline, CDR1 is MNHEY and CDR2 SVGAGI. The DNA for the CDR3 is TGTGCCAGCAGCCGACATTATAGCGGGGCGTACGAGCAGTACTTC. As protein: CASSRHYSGAYEQYF.

This clone showed up just a few times. The J gene is TRBJ1-4, the V gene TRBV18; a weak D match, TRBD1 (6 bases). V was clipped by 6 bases and J by 3 bases, with 11 bases between them. Germline V gene sequence: CDR1 KGHSH, CDR2 LQKENI. This CDR3 has 14 residues. Here the CDR3 DNA reads TGTGCCAGCTCGAAGGGGGGGCCTAATGAAAAACTGTTTTTT. It yields the protein CASSKGGPNEKLFF.

The chain links TRBV5-1 to TRBJ2-6; D gene ambiguous. From germline, CDR1 is SGHRS and CDR2 YFSETQ. The CDR3 loop spans 15 amino acids. V was trimmed by 0 bases and J by 7 bases, leaving 11 bases between them. This CDR3 reads CASSLGPRRANVLTF. The CDR3 DNA is TGCGCCAGCAGCTTGGGCCCTAGGCGTGCCAACGTCCTGACTTTC.

This clone was seen a handful of times. The V and J genes are TRBV10-1 and TRBJ1-1, with D possibly matching TRBD1 (6 bases). Per germline, CDR1 WNHNN and CDR2 SYGVQD (reference sequence). There are 17 residues in the CDR3. The germline V and J ends were trimmed by 1 base and 5 bases, with 20 bases remaining between them. CDR3 sequence: CASSEWGRGRGSTEAFF. As DNA, the CDR3 is TGCGCCAGCAGTGAGTGGGGAAGGGGCAGGGGATCTACTGAAGCTTTCTTT.